This T cell receptor beta chain was sequenced during a study of T cell responses to AZD1222 COVID-19 vaccine. The study's findings and limits: Unmutated regions of variants are reportedly targeted by nearly half of spike-specific TCRs.

CDR3 length equals 15 residues. CDR1 and CDR2 (germline): SGHDT, YYEEEE. The V and J ends lost 4 bases and 4 bases, in that order; junction bases with no gene match: 10. On this clone: The target antigen is unknown.

Produced via immunoSEQ multiplex PCR; TCRdb's table is partial and in-frame only. The sample contains nearly 200,000 clones, around 93% of which appear only once. The source material was peripheral blood, sampled 28 days after the second AZD1222 dose. The rearrangement links TRBV5-6 to TRBJ2-7; 8 nucleotides agree with TRBD2. The receptor comes from an adult who received the AZD1222 COVID-19 vaccine. In nucleotides, the CDR3 is TGTGCCAGCAGCGGCGGGAGGTCCGGGGTATACGAGCAGTACTTC. This sequence encodes CASSGGRSGVYEQYF.